The clone carrying this T cell receptor beta chain was recorded once. As yet, its antigen is unknown. Produced via immunoSEQ multiplex PCR; TCRdb's table is partial and in-frame only. The table has nearly 15,000 clones, roughly 60% seen once. Researchers processed graft tissue to release intraepithelial and lamina propria lymphocytes. This entry comes from a study of graft-versus-host responses after intestinal transplantation. Study information: Recipients across the board were started on anti-thymocyte globulin induction, then kept on tacrolimus and steroids for roughly 3 years. Broader study findings: Marrow from the recipient contained GvH clones, some of which had appeared first in ileum or blood.

This CDR3 contains 15 residues. The V and J ends lost 1 base and 3 bases, in that order; junction bases with no gene match: 4. Germline CDR1 MNHNS, CDR2 SASEGT. The chain recombines TRBV6-1 with TRBJ2-7; TRBD1 agrees at 9 bases. The sequence derives from a human patient who received an intestinal transplant, so some T cells may come from the graft donor. Specimen: ileum tissue, collected 524 days after transplant. CDR3 nucleotides: TGTGCCAGCAGTGAAGAAGAGACAGGGGGCTACGAGCAGTACTTC. It encodes CASSEEETGGYEQYF.